Listed here are 18 T cell receptor beta chains from one sample, sequenced in a study of blood T cell repertoires in COVID-19. The protocol was immunoSEQ multiplex PCR, while the TCRdb copy is restricted to in-frame clones and leaves out a portion. The sample holds more than 350,000 clones, around 87% seen once. The sample consisted of PBMCs or T cells enriched from blood (not recorded which). These receptor sequences come from a woman between 45 and 60 years old who had recovered from COVID-19.

V is TRBV25-1 and J is TRBJ1-4; tentatively, D is TRBD1 (5 bases). This CDR3 region has 15 residues. The germline V and J ends were trimmed by 1 base and 7 bases, with 13 bases remaining between them. Germline values: CDR1 MGHDK, CDR2 SYGVNS. The DNA for the CDR3 is TGTGCCAGCAGTGAATTGGGGCCTTCTTCTGAAAAACTGTTTTTT. Protein: CASSELGPSSEKLFF.

This chain uses TRBV5-6 with TRBJ1-1; D unclear. V was trimmed by 0 bases and J by 0 bases, leaving 6 bases between them. Germline CDR1 SGHDT, CDR2 YYEEEE. This CDR3 has 14 residues. CDR3 nucleotides: TGTGCCAGCAGCTTGGTCAGAATGAACACTGAAGCTTTCTTT. This codes for CASSLVRMNTEAFF.

The chain combines TRBV15 with TRBJ1-1, with 8 bases lining up with TRBD1. V gave up 3 bases and J gave up 6 bases; unmatched junction bases: 6. This CDR3 comprises 14 residues. Germline loops: CDR1 LNHNV, CDR2 YYDKDF (reference sequence). The CDR3 sequence is CATSRDRVGSEAFF. As DNA, the CDR3 is TGTGCCACCAGCAGGGACAGGGTAGGCTCTGAAGCTTTCTTT.

The chain carries TRBV7-8 and TRBJ2-4; D is perhaps TRBD2 (6 bases). The length of the CDR3 is 17 residues. V was trimmed by 3 bases and J by 6 bases, leaving 21 bases between them. Looked up from germline, CDR1 is SGHVS and CDR2 is FQNEAQ. DNA for the CDR3: TGTGCCAGCAGCTTTCGGCCAGGGCTGATGGAGGGAAACATTCAGTACTTC. This sequence encodes CASSFRPGLMEGNIQYF.

V usage is TRBV7-2 and J usage is TRBJ2-1; 7 nucleotides match TRBD2. The V gene end was trimmed by 2 bases and the J gene end by 4 bases; junction bases not matched to a gene: 8. The CDR3 length is 16 residues. CDR1 and CDR2 (germline): SGHTA, FQGNSA. The DNA of the CDR3 is TGTGCCAGCAGCTTACGTCGGCTAGCGGAGTACAATGAGCAGTTCTTC. It encodes CASSLRRLAEYNEQFF.

This clone showed up just once. This sequence joins TRBV3-1 (or the pseudogene TRBV3-2) and TRBJ2-3, with D perhaps matching TRBD2 (5 bases). Trimming removed 4 bases at V and 0 bases at J, with 11 bases between. The CDR3 runs to 15 residues. Germline V gene sequence: CDR1 LGHDT, CDR2 YNNKEL (reference sequence). The CDR3 DNA is TGTGCCAGCAGCCGGAGGTCCGGTAGCACAGATACGCAGTATTTT. It encodes CASSRRSGSTDTQYF.

The chain uses TRBV27 and TRBJ1-1, with 7 positions matching TRBD1. This CDR3 has 14 amino acids. V shed 5 bases and J 6 bases; nucleotides not matched to a gene: 9. Germline lookup yields CDR1 MNHEY and CDR2 SMNVEV (reference sequence). The CDR3: CASSLTTGVPEAFF. The CDR3 region has the DNA TGTGCCAGCAGTCTAACTACAGGGGTCCCTGAAGCTTTCTTT.

On this clone itself: Other DNA sequences from this sample encode an identical CDR3 as well. The chain recombines TRBV6-5 with TRBJ1-1; tentative D call: TRBD1 (5 bases). CDR3 length: 13 amino acids. Germline CDR1 MNHEY, CDR2 SVGAGI. V lost 2 bases, J lost 4 bases, and 8 bases lay in between. The CDR3 spells CASSYRGGTEAFF. CDR3 nucleotide sequence: TGTGCCAGCAGTTACAGGGGCGGCACTGAAGCTTTCTTT.

This clone was seen a single time. The rearrangement uses TRBV7-2 and TRBJ2-7; 9 nucleotides line up with TRBD2. Germline CDR1 is SGHTA and CDR2 is FQGNSA. Trimming at V came to 5 bases and at J to 4 bases, leaving 9 bases not matched to a gene. This CDR3 comprises 15 residues. The chain's CDR3 is CASSPGWRGGYEQYF. CDR3 DNA: TGTGCCAGCAGCCCGGGGTGGCGGGGGGGATACGAGCAGTACTTC.

This chain connects TRBV4-1 to TRBJ1-3, with TRBD1 identical over 7 bases. The CDR3 spans 16 residues. V trimming: 1 base; J trimming: 3 bases; junction bases outside the gene matches: 6. Germline CDR1 is MGHRA and CDR2 is YSYEKL. CDR3 residues: CASSQGGQYSGNTIYF. DNA for the CDR3: TGCGCCAGCAGCCAAGGGGGACAGTACAGTGGAAACACCATATATTTT.

A single count supports this clone. The rearrangement joins TRBV25-1 to TRBJ2-2, with 8 nucleotides matching TRBD2. The CDR3 length is 17 residues. The germline CDR1 and CDR2 sequences are MGHDK and SYGVNS. The trim removed 8 bases at V and 2 bases at J, leaving 13 bases unmatched. The CDR3 DNA reads as TGTGCCAGCCGAAGCGGGAGCGGGACACTAAACACCGGGGAGCTGTTTTTT. Encoded protein: CASRSGSGTLNTGELFF.

The J gene is TRBJ2-4, the V gene TRBV5-6; 8 nucleotides agree with TRBD1. The CDR3 is made up of 18 amino acids. Germline assignment: CDR1 SGHDT and CDR2 YYEEEE. Unmatched junction bases numbered 12, after V lost 2 bases and J lost 2 bases. The CDR3 region has the DNA TGTGCCAGCAGCTTAACCCCTGGACAGGGTCTCTCCAAAAACATTCAGTACTTC. It is translated as CASSLTPGQGLSKNIQYF.

The chain recombines TRBV28 with TRBJ2-7; the match to TRBD1 covers 7 bases. CDR1 MDHEN and CDR2 SYDVKM come from the germline V gene. The length of the CDR3 is 11 residues. After removal of 6 bases from V and 12 bases from J, the junction contained 8 bases not matched to a gene. The CDR3 here is CASRGTGETYF. The CDR3 DNA reads as TGTGCCAGCAGAGGCACAGGGGAAACGTACTTC. Complete variable domain (other parts from reference TRBV28 and TRBJ2-7): DVKVTQSSRYLVKRTGEKVFLECVQDMDHENMFWYRQDPGLGLRLIYFSYDVKMKEKGDIPEGYSVSREKKERFSLILESASTNQTSMYLCASRGTGETYFGPGTRLTVT.

This sequence joins TRBV30 and TRBJ1-1; D not certain. The CDR3 consists of 13 residues. The V and J ends lost 1 base and 12 bases respectively, with 18 bases between them. The germline V gene encodes CDR1 GTSNPN and CDR2 SVGIG (reference sequence). CDR3 amino acids: CAWSGSSGERSFF. The CDR3 DNA follows: TGTGCCTGGAGTGGCTCCTCCGGTGAGAGGTCTTTCTTT.

V usage is TRBV3-1 (or the pseudogene TRBV3-2) and J usage is TRBJ1-1; D not certain. From germline, CDR1 is LGHDT and CDR2 YNNKEL (reference sequence). Trimming stripped 3 bases from V and 10 bases from J, with 12 bases between. This CDR3 region has 12 residues. Here the CDR3 reads CASSQSALRAFF. DNA of the CDR3: TGTGCCAGCAGCCAGTCTGCCCTGAGAGCTTTCTTT.

V and J are TRBV11-3 and TRBJ2-5; D not certain. CDR1 SGHNT and CDR2 YENEEA come from the germline V gene. The CDR3 covers 12 residues. With 2 bases removed from V and 4 bases from J, the gap between germline ends came to 5 bases. CDR3 sequence (DNA): TGTGCCAGCAGCTTAACCGGAGAGACCCAGTACTTC. Amino acid sequence: CASSLTGETQYF.

V usage is TRBV25-1 and J usage is TRBJ1-4, with TRBD1 as a possible D gene (6 bases). Trimming left V 3 bases short and J 4 bases short, with 15 bases between. This CDR3 region has 16 residues. Germline loops: CDR1 MGHDK, CDR2 SYGVNS. CDR3 residues: CASSEGNDRFNEKLFF. The CDR3 coding sequence is TGTGCCAGCAGTGAGGGAAACGACAGGTTTAATGAAAAACTGTTTTTT.

This chain connects TRBV6-2 or TRBV6-3 to TRBJ2-1, with a weak D call TRBD1 (6 bases). Trimming stripped 2 bases from V and 0 bases from J, with 14 bases between. Germline lookup yields CDR1 MNHEY and CDR2 SVGEGT. This CDR3 contains 17 residues. The CDR3 nucleotides read TGTGCCAGCAGTTACGCAGGGGCGATAAGCTCCTACAATGAGCAGTTCTTC. Its translation: CASSYAGAISSYNEQFF.